The sequence of this T cell receptor (beta chain) was determined in a study of persistence of HIV-infected CD4 T cells. Study findings and constraints: Degenerate expanded CDR3beta sequences were enriched among CMV- and Gag-responding cells. Compared with CD3/CD28-stimulated cells, CMV- and Gag-responding cells showed lower TCRbeta richness.

V was cut by 10 bases and J by 0 bases, with 18 bases left in between. CDR1 and CDR2 (germline): MDHEN, SYDVKM. CDR3 length: 15 amino acids. Sequencing used immunoSEQ version 4 in survey mode. Profiled with immunoSEQ multiplex PCR; TCRdb holds only in-frame clones, not every one. The data show approximately 30,000 clones, roughly 82% seen once. The stimulus was lysate of CMV-infected fibroblasts, approximately 9.6 ug/mL. Sorted nonresponding memory CD4+ T cells were CD40L-negative, CD69-negative, CD45RO-high. Comment on this clone: Antigen unknown.

This sequence originates from an adult woman with HIV who was CMV-seropositive. The V call is TRBV28, the J call TRBJ1-1; D may be TRBD1 (6 bases). The sample here was CD4+ T cells sorted from PBMCs after approximately 18-hour stimulation, taken from a patient who received antiretroviral therapy. The CDR3 nucleotides are TGTGCCATCACACCCGGGGGGGCCGTGAACACTGAAGCTTTCTTT. It yields the protein CAITPGGAVNTEAFF.